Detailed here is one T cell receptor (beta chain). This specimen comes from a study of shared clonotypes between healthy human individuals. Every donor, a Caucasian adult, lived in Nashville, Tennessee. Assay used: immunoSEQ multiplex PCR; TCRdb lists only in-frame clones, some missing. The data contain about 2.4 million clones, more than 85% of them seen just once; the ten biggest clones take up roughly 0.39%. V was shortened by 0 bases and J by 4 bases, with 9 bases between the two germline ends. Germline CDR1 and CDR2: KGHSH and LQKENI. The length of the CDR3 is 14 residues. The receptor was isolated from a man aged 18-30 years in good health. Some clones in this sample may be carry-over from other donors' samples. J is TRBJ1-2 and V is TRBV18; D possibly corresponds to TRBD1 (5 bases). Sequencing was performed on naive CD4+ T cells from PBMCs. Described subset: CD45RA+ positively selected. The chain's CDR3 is CASSPPGRPYGYTF. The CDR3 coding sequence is TGTGCCAGCTCACCACCGGGACGGCCCTATGGCTACACCTTC.